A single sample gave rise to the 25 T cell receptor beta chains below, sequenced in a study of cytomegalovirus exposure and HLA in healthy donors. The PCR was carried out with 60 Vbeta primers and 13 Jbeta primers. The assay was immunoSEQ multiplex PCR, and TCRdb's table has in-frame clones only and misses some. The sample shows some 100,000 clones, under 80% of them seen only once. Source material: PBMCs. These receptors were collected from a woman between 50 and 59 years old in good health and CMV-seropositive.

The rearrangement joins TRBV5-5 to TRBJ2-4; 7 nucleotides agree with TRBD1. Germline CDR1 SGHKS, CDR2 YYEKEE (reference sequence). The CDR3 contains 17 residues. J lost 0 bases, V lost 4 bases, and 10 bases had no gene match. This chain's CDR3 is CASSPLGQTLAKNIQYF. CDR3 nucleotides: TGTGCCAGCAGCCCCCTGGGACAGACCTTAGCCAAAAACATTCAGTACTTC.

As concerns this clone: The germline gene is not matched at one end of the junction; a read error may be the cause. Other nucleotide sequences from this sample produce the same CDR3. The CDR3 is CASSMRTGGNYGYTF. The CDR3 DNA is TGCGCCAGCAGCATGAGGACAGGGGGCAACTATGGCTACACCTTC. The chain joins TRBV5-4 to TRBJ1-2, with 11 bases matching TRBD1. Germline CDR1 is SGHNT and CDR2 is YYREEE (reference sequence). The CDR3 totals 15 residues. The full variable domain, rest sourced from reference TRBV5-4 and TRBJ1-2, is ETGVTQSPTHLIKTRGQQVTLRCSSQSGHNTVSWYQQALGQGPQFIFQYYREEENGRGNFPPRFSGLQFPNYSSELNVNALELDDSALYLCASSMRTGGNYGYTFGSGTRLTVV.

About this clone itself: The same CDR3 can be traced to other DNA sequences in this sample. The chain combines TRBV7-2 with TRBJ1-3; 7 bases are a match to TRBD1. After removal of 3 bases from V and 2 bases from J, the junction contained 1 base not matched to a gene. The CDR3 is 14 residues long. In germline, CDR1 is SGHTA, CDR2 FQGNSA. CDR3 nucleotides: TGTGCCAGCAGCTTTGACAGGGCTGGAAACACCATATATTTT. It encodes CASSFDRAGNTIYF.

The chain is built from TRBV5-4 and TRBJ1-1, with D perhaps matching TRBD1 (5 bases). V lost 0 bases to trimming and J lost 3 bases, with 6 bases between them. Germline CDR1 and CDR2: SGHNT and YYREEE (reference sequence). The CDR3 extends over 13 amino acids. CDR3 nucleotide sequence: TGTGCCAGCAGCTTGGCGGGGGACACTGAAGCTTTCTTT. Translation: CASSLAGDTEAFF.

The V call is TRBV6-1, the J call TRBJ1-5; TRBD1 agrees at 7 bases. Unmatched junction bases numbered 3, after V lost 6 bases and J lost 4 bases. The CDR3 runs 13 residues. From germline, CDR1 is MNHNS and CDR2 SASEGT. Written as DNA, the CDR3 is TGTGCCAGCAGGGCAGGGGGAAATCAGCCCCAGCATTTT. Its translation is CASRAGGNQPQHF.

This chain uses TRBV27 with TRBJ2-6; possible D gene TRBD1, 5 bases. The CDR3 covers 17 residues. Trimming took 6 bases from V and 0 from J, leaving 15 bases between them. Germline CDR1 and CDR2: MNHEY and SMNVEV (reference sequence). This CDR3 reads CASRLQGAISGANVLTF. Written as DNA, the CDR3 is TGTGCCAGCAGACTTCAAGGGGCCATCTCTGGGGCCAACGTCCTGACTTTC.

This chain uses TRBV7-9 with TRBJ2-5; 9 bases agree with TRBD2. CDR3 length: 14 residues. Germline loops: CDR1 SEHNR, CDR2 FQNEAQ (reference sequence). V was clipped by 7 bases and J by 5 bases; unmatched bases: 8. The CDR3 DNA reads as TGTGCCAGCACCTTTAGCGGGGGAGGGGAGACCCAGTACTTC. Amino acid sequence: CASTFSGGGETQYF.

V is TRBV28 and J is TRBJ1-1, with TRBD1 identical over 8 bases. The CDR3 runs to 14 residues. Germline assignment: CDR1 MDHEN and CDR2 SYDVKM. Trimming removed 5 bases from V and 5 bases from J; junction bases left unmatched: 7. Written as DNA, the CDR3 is TGTGCCAGCAGTGTGACAGGGGTTGCGACTGAAGCTTTCTTT. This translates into CASSVTGVATEAFF. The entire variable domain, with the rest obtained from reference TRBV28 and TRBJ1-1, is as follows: DVKVTQSSRYLVKRTGEKVFLECVQDMDHENMFWYRQDPGLGLRLIYFSYDVKMKEKGDIPEGYSVSREKKERFSLILESASTNQTSMYLCASSVTGVATEAFFGQGTRLTVV.

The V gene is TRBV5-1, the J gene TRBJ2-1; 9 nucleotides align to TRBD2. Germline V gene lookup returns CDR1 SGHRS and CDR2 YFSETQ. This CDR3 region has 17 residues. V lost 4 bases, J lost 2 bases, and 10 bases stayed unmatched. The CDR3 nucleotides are TGCGCCAGCAGCCCAGGGACGACTAGCGGAGCCTACAATGAGCAGTTCTTC. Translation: CASSPGTTSGAYNEQFF. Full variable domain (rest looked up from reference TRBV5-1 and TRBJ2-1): KAGVTQTPRYLIKTRGQQVTLSCSPISGHRSVSWYQQTPGQGLQFLFEYFSETQRNKGNFPGRFSGRQFSNSRSEMNVSTLELGDSALYLCASSPGTTSGAYNEQFFGPGTRLTVL.

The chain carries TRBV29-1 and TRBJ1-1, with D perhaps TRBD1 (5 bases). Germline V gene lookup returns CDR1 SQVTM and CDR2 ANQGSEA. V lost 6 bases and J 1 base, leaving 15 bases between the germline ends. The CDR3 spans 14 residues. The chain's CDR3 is CSVTMTASNTEAFF. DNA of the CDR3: TGCAGCGTAACGATGACAGCGTCGAACACTGAAGCTTTCTTT.

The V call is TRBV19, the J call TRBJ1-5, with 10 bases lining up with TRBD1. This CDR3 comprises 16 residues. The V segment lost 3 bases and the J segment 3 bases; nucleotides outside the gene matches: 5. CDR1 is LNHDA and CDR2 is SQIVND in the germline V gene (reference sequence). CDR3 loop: CASSMAGTGANQPQHF. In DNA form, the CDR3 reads TGTGCCAGTAGTATGGCTGGGACAGGGGCCAATCAGCCCCAGCATTTT.

For the CDR3, the DNA is TGTGCCAGCAGCCCGCTTCCTTCGGGAAAACTGTTTTTT. It translates to CASSPLPSGKLFF. The rearrangement links TRBV28 to TRBJ1-4; D not resolved. Germline-derived CDR1 and CDR2 are MDHEN and SYDVKM. The CDR3 length is 13 residues. V was trimmed by 6 bases and J by 10 bases, leaving 15 bases between them.

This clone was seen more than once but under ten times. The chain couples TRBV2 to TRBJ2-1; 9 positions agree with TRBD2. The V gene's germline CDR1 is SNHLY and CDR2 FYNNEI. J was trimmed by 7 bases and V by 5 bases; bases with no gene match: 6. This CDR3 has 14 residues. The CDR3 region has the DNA TGTGCCAGCAGTAGGGCGGGAGGGCCAAATGAGCAGTTCTTC. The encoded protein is CASSRAGGPNEQFF.

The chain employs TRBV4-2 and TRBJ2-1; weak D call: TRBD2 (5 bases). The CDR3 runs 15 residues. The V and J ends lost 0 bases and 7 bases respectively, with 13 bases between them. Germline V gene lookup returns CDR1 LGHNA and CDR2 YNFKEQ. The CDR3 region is CASSQEGGSGNEQFF. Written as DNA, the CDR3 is TGTGCCAGCAGCCAAGAGGGCGGTTCGGGGAATGAGCAGTTCTTC.

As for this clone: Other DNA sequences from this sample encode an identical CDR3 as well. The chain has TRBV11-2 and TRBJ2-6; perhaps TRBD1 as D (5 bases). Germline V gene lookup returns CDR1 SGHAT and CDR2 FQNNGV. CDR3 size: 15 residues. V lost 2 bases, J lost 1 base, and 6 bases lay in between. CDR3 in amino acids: CASSLQGSGANVLTF. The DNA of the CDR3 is TGTGCCAGCAGCTTACAGGGATCTGGGGCCAACGTCCTGACTTTC.

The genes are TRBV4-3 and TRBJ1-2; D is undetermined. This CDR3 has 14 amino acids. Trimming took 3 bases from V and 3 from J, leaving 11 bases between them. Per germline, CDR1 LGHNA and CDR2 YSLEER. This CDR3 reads CASSHGEKDYGYTF. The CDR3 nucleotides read TGCGCCAGCAGCCACGGGGAAAAAGACTATGGCTACACCTTC.

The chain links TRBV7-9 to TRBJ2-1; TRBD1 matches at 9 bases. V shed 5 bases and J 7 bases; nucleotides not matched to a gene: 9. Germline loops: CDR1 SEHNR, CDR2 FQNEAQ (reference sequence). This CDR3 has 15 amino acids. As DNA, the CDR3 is TGTGCCAGCAGCATAACAGGGGGCGTTGGAAATGAGCAGTTCTTC. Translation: CASSITGGVGNEQFF.

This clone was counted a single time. CDR3 DNA: TGCGCCAGCAGCTTCTTTGACTGGAGCGGGAGGCGCGGGGAGCTGTTTTTT. Translating it yields CASSFFDWSGRRGELFF. The J gene is TRBJ2-2, the V gene TRBV5-1; 9 positions match TRBD2. Germline CDR1 reads SGHRS; CDR2 reads YFSETQ. CDR3 length equals 17 residues. J gave up 7 bases and V 2 bases, and 12 bases lay outside the gene matches.

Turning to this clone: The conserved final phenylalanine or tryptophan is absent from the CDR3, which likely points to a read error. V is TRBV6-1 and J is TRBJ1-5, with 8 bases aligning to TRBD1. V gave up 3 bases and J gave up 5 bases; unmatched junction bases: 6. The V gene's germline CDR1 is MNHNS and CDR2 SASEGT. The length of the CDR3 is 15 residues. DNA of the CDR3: TGTGCCAGCAGTGATTTGACAGGGGTATATCAGCCCCAGCATGTT. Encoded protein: CASSDLTGVYQPQHV.

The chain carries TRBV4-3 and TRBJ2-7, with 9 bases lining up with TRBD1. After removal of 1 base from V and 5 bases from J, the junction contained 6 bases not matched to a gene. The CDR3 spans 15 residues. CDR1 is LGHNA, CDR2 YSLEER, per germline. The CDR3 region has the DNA TGCGCCAGCAGCCAAGGGACAGGGGCGCCCAACGAGCAGTACTTC. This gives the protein CASSQGTGAPNEQYF.

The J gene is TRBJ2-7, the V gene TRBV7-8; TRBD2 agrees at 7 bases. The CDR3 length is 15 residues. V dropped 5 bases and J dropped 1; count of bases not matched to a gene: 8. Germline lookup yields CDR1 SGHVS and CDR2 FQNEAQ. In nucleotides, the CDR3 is TGTGCCAGCAGCCTAAGCGGGATGGGATCCTACGAGCAGTACTTC. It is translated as CASSLSGMGSYEQYF.

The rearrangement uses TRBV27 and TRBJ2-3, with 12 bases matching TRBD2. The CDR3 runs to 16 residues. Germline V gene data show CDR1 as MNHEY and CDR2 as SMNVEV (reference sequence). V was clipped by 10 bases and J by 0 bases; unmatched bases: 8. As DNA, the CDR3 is TGTGCCACTGCCCCCGGGACTAGCGGGAGCACAGATACGCAGTATTTT. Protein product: CATAPGTSGSTDTQYF.

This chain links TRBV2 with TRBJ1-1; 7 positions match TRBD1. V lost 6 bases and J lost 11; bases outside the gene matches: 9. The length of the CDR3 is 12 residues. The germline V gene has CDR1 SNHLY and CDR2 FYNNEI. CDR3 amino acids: CASSNRGEEAFF. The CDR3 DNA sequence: TGTGCCAGCAGCAACAGGGGCGAGGAGGCTTTCTTT.

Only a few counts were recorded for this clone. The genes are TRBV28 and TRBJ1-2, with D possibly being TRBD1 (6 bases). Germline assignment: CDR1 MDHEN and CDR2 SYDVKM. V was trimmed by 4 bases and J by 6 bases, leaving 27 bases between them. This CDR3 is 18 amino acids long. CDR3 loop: CASSSWGGANHHVDGYTF. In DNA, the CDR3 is TGTGCCAGCAGTTCATGGGGGGGGGCGAACCATCATGTTGATGGCTACACCTTC.

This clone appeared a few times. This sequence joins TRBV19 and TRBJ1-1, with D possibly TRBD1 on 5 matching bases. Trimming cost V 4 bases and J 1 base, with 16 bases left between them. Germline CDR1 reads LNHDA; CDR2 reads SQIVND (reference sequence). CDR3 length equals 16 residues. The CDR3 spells CASSNTATVTNTEAFF. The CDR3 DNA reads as TGTGCCAGTAGTAATACGGCGACAGTCACGAACACTGAAGCTTTCTTT.